This record concerns one T cell receptor beta chain sequence. Deletions cut 3 bases from V and 2 bases from J, with 11 bases between. The CDR3 runs to 15 residues. CDR1 and CDR2 (germline): MNHNS, SASEGT. TCRdb's copy holds only in-frame clones and misses some; the assay was immunoSEQ multiplex PCR. The sample lists roughly 120,000 clones, roughly 92% occurring once. The data originate from a study of T cell changes during pregnancy in multiple sclerosis. Sequencing used peripheral blood, obtained before pregnancy. This rearrangement joins TRBV6-1 to TRBJ2-4, with D perhaps matching TRBD1 (6 bases). This receptor was identified in a female donor with multiple sclerosis, enrolled in a pregnancy study. The CDR3 bases are TGTGCCAGCAGTGACCCACAGGGACCCAAAAACATTCAGTACTTC. Its translation is CASSDPQGPKNIQYF.